This T cell receptor beta chain was retrieved from a study of T cell clones after liver transplantation. For the study at large: Tolerance: complete withdrawal held at least one year, liver enzymes staying within twice normal.

Measured with immunoSEQ multiplex PCR; TCRdb has only the in-frame clones, and not every one. The sample consists of 65,000 to 80,000 clones, roughly 80% of them appearing once. The study's findings and limits: Post-transplant time points were not standardized, so conclusions are preliminary. In a couple of subjects, few donor cells limited the measurable donor-reactive repertoire. Donor-reactive sequences fell more than third party-reactive ones, suggesting partial deletion.

As for this clone: Its antigen remains unidentified.

The TCR sequence derives from a human patient who received a liver transplant. The graft donor may have given rise to some T cells. Sample: CD4+ T cells from blood, taken at the 22-month timepoint.

This CDR3 reads CASSLIEGETQYF. In nucleotides, the CDR3 is TGTGCCAGCAGCTTAATTGAGGGAGAGACCCAGTACTTC. The chain uses TRBV7-3 and TRBJ2-5, with TRBD2 as a possible D gene (5 bases). V lost 1 base and J 4 bases, leaving 7 bases between the germline ends. The CDR3 is 13 residues long. Germline V gene data show CDR1 as SGHTA and CDR2 as FQGTGA. Full variable domain (remainder filled in from reference TRBV7-3 and TRBJ2-5): GAGVSQTPSNKVTEKGKYVELRCDPISGHTALYWYRQSLGQGPEFLIYFQGTGAADDSGLPNDRFFAVRPEGSVSTLKIQRTERGDSAVYLCASSLIEGETQYFGPGTRLLVL.